This T cell receptor beta chain was sequenced for a study of CD8+ T cells in alopecia areata. Extraction and reverse transcription of RNA yielded cDNA as the sequencing template. Profiled with immunoSEQ multiplex PCR; TCRdb holds only in-frame clones, not every one. Of about 260,000 clones listed, about 60% were seen once; the top ten hold about 0.93%. This clone has a handful of counts. Other DNA sequences of this sample code for an identical CDR3. Treatment given: oral pan-JAK inhibitor, 5-10 mg twice daily. This CDR3 contains 11 residues. Germline CDR1 SQVTM, CDR2 ANQGSEA. V lost 4 bases and J lost 2, with 5 bases in between.

The origin of this receptor is a human donor with alopecia areata. The chain has TRBV29-1 and TRBJ1-2; TRBD1 might be the D (5 bases). This sample comprised CD4+ T cells sorted from blood, obtained at roughly week 52, from a patient treated with tofacitinib. The CDR3 sequence: CSVGTNYGYTF. The CDR3 DNA is TGCAGCGTTGGGACAAACTATGGCTACACCTTC.